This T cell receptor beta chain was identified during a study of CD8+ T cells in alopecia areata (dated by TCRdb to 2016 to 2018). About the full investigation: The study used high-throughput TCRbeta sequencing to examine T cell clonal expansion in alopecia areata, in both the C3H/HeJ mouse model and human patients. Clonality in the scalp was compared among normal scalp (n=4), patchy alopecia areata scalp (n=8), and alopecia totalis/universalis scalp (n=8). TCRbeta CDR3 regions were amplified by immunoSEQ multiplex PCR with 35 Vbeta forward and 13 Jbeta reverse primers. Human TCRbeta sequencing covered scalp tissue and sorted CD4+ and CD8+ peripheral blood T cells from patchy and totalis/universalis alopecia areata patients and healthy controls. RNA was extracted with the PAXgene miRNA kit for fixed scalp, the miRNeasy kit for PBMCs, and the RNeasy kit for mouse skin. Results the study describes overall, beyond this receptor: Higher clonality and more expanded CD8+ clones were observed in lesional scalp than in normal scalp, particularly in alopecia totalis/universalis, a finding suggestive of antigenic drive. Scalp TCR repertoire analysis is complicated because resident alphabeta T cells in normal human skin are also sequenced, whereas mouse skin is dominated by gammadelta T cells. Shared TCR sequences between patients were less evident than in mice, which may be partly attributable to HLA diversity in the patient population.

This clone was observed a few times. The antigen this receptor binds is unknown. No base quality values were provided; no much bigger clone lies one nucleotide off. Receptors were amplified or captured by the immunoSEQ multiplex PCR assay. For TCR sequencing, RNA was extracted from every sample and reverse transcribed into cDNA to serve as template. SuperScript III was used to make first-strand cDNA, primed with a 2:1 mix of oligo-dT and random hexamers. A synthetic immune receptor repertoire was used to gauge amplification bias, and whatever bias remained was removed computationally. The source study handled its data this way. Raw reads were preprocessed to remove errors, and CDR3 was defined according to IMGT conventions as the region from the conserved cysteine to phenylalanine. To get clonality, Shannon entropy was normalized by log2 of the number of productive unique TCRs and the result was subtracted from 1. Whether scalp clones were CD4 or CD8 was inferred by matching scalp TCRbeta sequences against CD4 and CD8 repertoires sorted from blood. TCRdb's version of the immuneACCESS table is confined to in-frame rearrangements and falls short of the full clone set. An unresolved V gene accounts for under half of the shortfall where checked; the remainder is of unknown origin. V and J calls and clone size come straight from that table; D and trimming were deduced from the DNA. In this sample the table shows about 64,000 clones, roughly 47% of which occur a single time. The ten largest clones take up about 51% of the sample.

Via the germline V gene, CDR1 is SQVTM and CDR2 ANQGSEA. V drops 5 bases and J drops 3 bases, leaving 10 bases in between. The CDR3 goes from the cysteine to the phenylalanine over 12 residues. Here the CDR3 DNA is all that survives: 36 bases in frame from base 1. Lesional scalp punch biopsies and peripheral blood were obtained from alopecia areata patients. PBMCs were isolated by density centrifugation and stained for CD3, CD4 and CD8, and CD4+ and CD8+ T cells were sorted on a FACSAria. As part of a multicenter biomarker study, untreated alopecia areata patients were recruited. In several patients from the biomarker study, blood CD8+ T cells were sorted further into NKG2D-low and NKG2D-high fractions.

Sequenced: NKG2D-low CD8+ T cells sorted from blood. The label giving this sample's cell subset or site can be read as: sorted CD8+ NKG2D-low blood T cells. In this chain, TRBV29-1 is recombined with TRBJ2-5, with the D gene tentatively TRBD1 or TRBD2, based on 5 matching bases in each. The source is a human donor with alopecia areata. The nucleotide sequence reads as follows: TGCAGCGTTTATGAGGGGAAAGAGACCCAGTACTTC. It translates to CSVYEGKETQYF.